What follows are 15 T cell receptor beta chains derived from one specimen sequenced in a study of blood T cell repertoires in COVID-19. Here immunoSEQ multiplex PCR was the method, and the copy in TCRdb shows in-frame clones only, minus some. Of under 150,000 clones in the sample, over 75% were seen once. Sequencing was carried out using peripheral blood. Receptor source: a man aged 50 to 59 with acute or convalescent COVID-19.

A single count supports this clone. The CDR3 loop is CASSLGPDTYEQYV. The CDR3, as DNA: TGTGCCAGCAGCTTAGGGCCAGATACCTACGAGCAGTACGTC. The rearrangement joins TRBV11-2 to TRBJ2-7; D not certain. CDR1 and CDR2 from the germline V gene are SGHAT and FQNNGV. The CDR3 totals 14 residues. The V and J ends lost 1 base and 2 bases respectively, with 9 bases between them.

V usage is TRBV2 and J usage is TRBJ2-2; 10 bases agree with TRBD1. This CDR3 is 17 amino acids long. Germline V lookup: CDR1 SNHLY, CDR2 FYNNEI. V was pared by 6 bases and J by 3 bases, with 10 bases of the junction left unmatched. The CDR3, as DNA: TGTGCCAGCAGGGATCGACAGGGGGCCCGTTACACCGGGGAGCTGTTTTTT. Its protein product is CASRDRQGARYTGELFF.

The V call is TRBV5-6, the J call TRBJ1-5, with D tentatively TRBD1 (5 bases). The CDR3 has 15 residues. V dropped 4 bases and J dropped 1 base, with 12 bases sitting between them. Per the germline V gene, CDR1 is SGHDT and CDR2 is YYEEEE. The CDR3 DNA reads as TGTGCCAGCAGCGACCAGGGTGGGAGCAATCAGCCCCAGCATTTT. Protein product: CASSDQGGSNQPQHF.

This chain uses TRBV19 with TRBJ1-1; D perhaps matches TRBD1 (6 bases). V lost 7 bases and J lost 4, with 13 bases in between. CDR3 length equals 13 residues. Per the germline V gene, CDR1 is LNHDA and CDR2 is SQIVND (reference sequence). CDR3 sequence: CASNTGKGTEAFF. CDR3 nucleotide sequence: TGTGCCAGTAATACAGGGAAAGGCACTGAAGCTTTCTTT.

The chain uses TRBV9 and TRBJ1-2; 7 positions agree with TRBD1. J was trimmed by 2 bases and V by 0 bases; bases with no gene match: 7. The V gene's germline CDR1 is SGDLS and CDR2 YYNGEE. This CDR3 region has 16 residues. In DNA form, the CDR3 reads TGTGCCAGCAGCGTAGACGGCCAGGGGGAGAACTATGGCTACACCTTC. This translates into CASSVDGQGENYGYTF.

The chain is built from TRBV5-5 and TRBJ1-2, with 7 positions matching TRBD1. The J segment lost 4 bases and the V segment lost 1 base, leaving 4 bases of the junction unmatched. The length of the CDR3 is 14 residues. The V gene's germline CDR1 is SGHKS and CDR2 YYEKEE (reference sequence). DNA for the CDR3: TGTGCCAGCAGCTTGACAGGGGACGGCTATGGCTACACCTTC. Translation gives CASSLTGDGYGYTF.

The chain employs TRBV14 and TRBJ2-5, with 10 bases identical to TRBD2. The V and J ends lost 4 bases and 4 bases, in that order; junction bases with no gene match: 6. Germline CDR1 and CDR2: SGHDN and FVKESK. The CDR3 has 15 amino acids. This CDR3 is CASSRGSSGGETQYF. The CDR3 DNA reads TGTGCCAGCAGCCGGGGGTCTAGCGGGGGAGAGACCCAGTACTTC.

The rearrangement uses TRBV5-1 and TRBJ2-7; D possibly corresponds to TRBD2 (6 bases). CDR1 is SGHRS and CDR2 is YFSETQ in the germline V gene. Trimming took 10 bases from V and 5 from J, leaving 19 bases between them. The CDR3 is 13 amino acids. The CDR3, as DNA: TGCGCCGGCCGGTGGGCAGGGAGGAACGAGCAGTACTTC. Its translation is CAGRWAGRNEQYF.

The genes are TRBV9 and TRBJ2-3; 7 bases fit TRBD2. Germline trimming cut 0 bases from V and 0 bases from J; bases unmatched to any gene: 4. This CDR3 is 16 amino acids long. In germline, CDR1 is SGDLS, CDR2 YYNGEE. The CDR3 sequence: CASSVGSGFSTDTQYF. The CDR3 DNA is TGTGCCAGCAGCGTAGGTAGCGGGTTTAGCACAGATACGCAGTATTTT.

This clone was seen more than once but under ten times. V usage is TRBV5-1 and J usage is TRBJ2-7; TRBD1 agrees at 12 bases. Germline V gene data show CDR1 as SGHRS and CDR2 as YFSETQ. V gave up 4 bases and J gave up 4 bases; unmatched junction bases: 3. CDR3 length: 14 amino acids. CDR3 sequence (DNA): TGCGCCAGCAGCGCGGGACAGGGGGCATACGAGCAGTACGTC. It codes for CASSAGQGAYEQYV.

The V gene is TRBV19, the J gene TRBJ2-1, with 15 nucleotides matching TRBD2. J lost 0 bases, V lost 6 bases, and 0 bases had no gene match. CDR3 length: 16 amino acids. The V gene's germline CDR1 is LNHDA and CDR2 SQIVND (reference sequence). CDR3 coding DNA: TGTGCCAGTAGGGGACTAGCGGGGGGCTCCTACAATGAGCAGTTCTTC. Translated, it gives CASRGLAGGSYNEQFF.

The chain is built from TRBV2 and TRBJ1-6; 7 nucleotides agree with TRBD1. The germline gives CDR1 SNHLY, CDR2 FYNNEI. This CDR3 is 15 amino acids long. Trimming cost V 5 bases and J 6 bases; bases outside gene matches: 7. The CDR3 reads CASSLQGLPNSPLHF. The CDR3 DNA sequence: TGTGCCAGCAGTCTACAGGGGCTTCCTAATTCACCCCTCCACTTT. The full variable domain, with the rest looked up from reference TRBV2 and TRBJ1-6, is EPEVTQTPSHQVTQMGQEVILRCVPISNHLYFYWYRQILGQKVEFLVSFYNNEISEKSEIFDDQFSVERPDGSNFTLKIRSTKLEDSAMYFCASSLQGLPNSPLHFGNGTRLTVT.

In this sample, this clone turned up a few times. The rearrangement uses TRBV5-4 and TRBJ2-2; D possibly corresponds to TRBD1 (6 bases). The CDR3 runs 15 residues. V dropped 3 bases and J dropped 4 bases, with 13 bases sitting between them. Germline CDR1 reads SGHNT; CDR2 reads YYREEE (reference sequence). DNA of the CDR3: TGTGCCAGCAGCTGGGATTTACAGGGCACCGGGGAGCTGTTTTTT. Residues: CASSWDLQGTGELFF.

This clone appeared a few times. The chain has TRBV4-2 and TRBJ1-4; D not resolved. V was shortened by 2 bases and J by 3 bases, with 13 bases between the two germline ends. CDR3 size: 16 residues. Germline CDR1 is LGHNA and CDR2 is YNFKEQ. Here the CDR3 DNA reads TGTGCCAGCAGCCAAAATCGGGTTGCTTCTAATGAAAAACTGTTTTTT. It translates to CASSQNRVASNEKLFF.

The rearrangement joins TRBV11-2 to TRBJ1-4, with 7 bases lining up with TRBD1. With V trimmed by 9 bases and J by 8 bases, 9 bases remained unmatched. Per the germline V gene, CDR1 is SGHAT and CDR2 is FQNNGV. This CDR3 is 13 amino acids long. The DNA for the CDR3 is TGTGCCAGTAGCGGGGCAGGGGGAGAAAAACTGTTTTTT. Amino acids: CASSGAGGEKLFF.